What follows is one T cell receptor beta chain and its context. Antigen specificity is unknown. The CDR3 is 14 residues long. Germline CDR1 reads LGHNA; CDR2 reads YNFKEQ. The V gene lost 0 bases and the J gene lost 6 bases, with 9 bases spanning the gap. This sample stems from a study of OX40 agonist ivuxolimab in advanced cancers. Study details: Six ivuxolimab dose levels, 0.01 to 10 mg/kg, were given intravenously every 2 weeks. Study-wide points: In the expanded peripheral T cells, antigen specificity was never determined. On average, a greater number of expanded clones characterised CD8+ T cells relative to CD4+. The CD4+ and CD8+ T cells in the blood had expanded clonally by week 6 at 0.1 to 3.0 mg/kg.

Generated by immunoSEQ multiplex PCR, the TCRdb table keeps only in-frame clones and is missing some. The sample lists 70,000 to 80,000 clones; 85% to 90% were seen once. This rearrangement joins TRBV4-2 to TRBJ2-1, with D perhaps TRBD1 or TRBD2 (5 bases each). This sequence originates from an adult with an advanced solid tumor such as melanoma, head and neck, liver or kidney cancer. The sequenced sample was CD4+ or CD8+ T cells sorted from blood, obtained in a trial of the OX40 agonist ivuxolimab. CDR3 sequence reads: CASSQDGTLNEQFF. The CDR3 DNA reads TGTGCCAGCAGCCAAGATGGGACCCTCAATGAGCAGTTCTTC.